This T cell receptor (beta chain) came from a study of cytomegalovirus exposure and HLA in healthy donors. General study results and limits: The study listed 150 to 200 cytomegalovirus-associated TCR beta chains. Reports indicate that TCR beta sequences accurately predicted the HLA-A and HLA-B alleles of most subjects. Association of about 17,000 TCR beta sequences with HLA alleles was found at 0.05 false discovery rate in a later analysis.

PCR primers comprised 60 Vbeta and 13 Jbeta primers. Repertoires were generated with immunoSEQ multiplex PCR, while TCRdb's copy carries only in-frame clones and drops some. The sample holds 150,000 to 200,000 clones, about 82% seen once. Remarks on this clone: Its antigen is not known.

The CDR3 sequence is 16 residues long. Per germline, CDR1 SGHTA and CDR2 FQGNSA. The V and J ends lost 5 bases and 6 bases, in that order; junction bases with no gene match: 13. Sequencing used PBMCs. The clonotype comes from a woman younger than 45 in good health and CMV-seronegative. The chain has TRBV7-2 and TRBJ1-5; TRBD1 agrees at 7 bases. Here the CDR3 DNA reads TGTGCCAGCAGCCTAGTCGCCGACAGGGTAGGTCAGCCCCAGCATTTT. The encoded protein is CASSLVADRVGQPQHF.